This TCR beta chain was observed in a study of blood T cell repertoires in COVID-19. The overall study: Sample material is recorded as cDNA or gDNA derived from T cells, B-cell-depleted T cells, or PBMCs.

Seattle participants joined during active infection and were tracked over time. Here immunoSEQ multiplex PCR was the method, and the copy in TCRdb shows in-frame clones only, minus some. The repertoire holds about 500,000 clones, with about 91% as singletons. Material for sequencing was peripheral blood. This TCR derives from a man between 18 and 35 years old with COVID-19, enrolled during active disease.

The CDR3 reads CARTSGGAITDTQYF. DNA of the CDR3: TGTGCCAGGACTAGCGGGGGGGCCATCACAGATACGCAGTATTTT. The V call is TRBV2, the J call TRBJ2-3; 14 bases map to TRBD2. This CDR3 has 15 amino acids. J lost 2 bases, V lost 9 bases, and 4 bases had no gene match. Per the germline V gene, CDR1 is SNHLY and CDR2 is FYNNEI.